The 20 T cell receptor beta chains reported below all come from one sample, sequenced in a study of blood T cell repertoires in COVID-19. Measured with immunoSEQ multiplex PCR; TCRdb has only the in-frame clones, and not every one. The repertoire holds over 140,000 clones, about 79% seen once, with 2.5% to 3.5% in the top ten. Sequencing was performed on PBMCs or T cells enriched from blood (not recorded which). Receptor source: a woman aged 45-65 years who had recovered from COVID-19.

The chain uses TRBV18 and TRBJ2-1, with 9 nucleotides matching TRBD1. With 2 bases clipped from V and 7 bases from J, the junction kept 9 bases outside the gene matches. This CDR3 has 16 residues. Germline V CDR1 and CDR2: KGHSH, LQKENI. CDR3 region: CASSPGVGTGRNEQFF. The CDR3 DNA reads TGTGCCAGCTCACCAGGGGTCGGGACAGGGAGGAATGAGCAGTTCTTC.

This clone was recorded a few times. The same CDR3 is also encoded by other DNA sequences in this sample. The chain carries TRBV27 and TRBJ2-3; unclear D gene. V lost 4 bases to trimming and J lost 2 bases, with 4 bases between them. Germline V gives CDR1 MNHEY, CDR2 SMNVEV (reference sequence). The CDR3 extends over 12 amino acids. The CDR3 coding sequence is TGTGCCAGCAGTTCTTTCACAGATACGCAGTATTTT. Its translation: CASSSFTDTQYF.

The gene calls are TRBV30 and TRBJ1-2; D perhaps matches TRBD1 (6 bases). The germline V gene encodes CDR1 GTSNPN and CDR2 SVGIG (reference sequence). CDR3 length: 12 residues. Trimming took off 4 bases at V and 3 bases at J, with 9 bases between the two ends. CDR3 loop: CAWNDRHYGYTF. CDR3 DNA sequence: TGTGCCTGGAATGACAGGCACTATGGCTACACCTTC.

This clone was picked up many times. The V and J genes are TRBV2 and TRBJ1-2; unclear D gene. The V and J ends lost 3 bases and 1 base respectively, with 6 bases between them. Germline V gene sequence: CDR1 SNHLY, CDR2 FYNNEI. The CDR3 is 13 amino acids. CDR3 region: CASSDGVNYGYTF. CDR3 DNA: TGTGCCAGCAGTGACGGGGTTAACTATGGCTACACCTTC.

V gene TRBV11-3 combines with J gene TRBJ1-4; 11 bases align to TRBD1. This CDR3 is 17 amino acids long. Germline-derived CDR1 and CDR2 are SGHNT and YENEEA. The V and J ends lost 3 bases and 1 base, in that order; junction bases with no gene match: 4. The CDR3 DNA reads TGTGCCAGCAGCTTTGGACAGGGGGCCAGAACTAATGAAAAACTGTTTTTT. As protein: CASSFGQGARTNEKLFF.

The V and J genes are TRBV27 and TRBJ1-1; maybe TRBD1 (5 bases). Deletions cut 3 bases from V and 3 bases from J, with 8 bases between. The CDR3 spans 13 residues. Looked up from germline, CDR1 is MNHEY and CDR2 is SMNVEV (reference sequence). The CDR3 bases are TGTGCCAGCAGTTTCTGGGGGGACACTGAAGCTTTCTTT. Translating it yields CASSFWGDTEAFF.

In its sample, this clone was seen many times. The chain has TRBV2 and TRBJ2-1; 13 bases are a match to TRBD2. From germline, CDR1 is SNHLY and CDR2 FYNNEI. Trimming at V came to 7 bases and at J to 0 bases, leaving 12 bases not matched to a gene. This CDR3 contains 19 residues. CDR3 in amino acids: CASIEGGTSGVSSYNEQFF. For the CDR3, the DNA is TGTGCCAGCATCGAGGGAGGGACTAGCGGGGTAAGCTCCTACAATGAGCAGTTCTTC.

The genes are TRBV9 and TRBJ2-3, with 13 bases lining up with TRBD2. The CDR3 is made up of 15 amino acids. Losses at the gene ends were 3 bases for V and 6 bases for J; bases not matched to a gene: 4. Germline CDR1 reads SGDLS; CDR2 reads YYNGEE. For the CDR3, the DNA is TGTGCCAGCAGCGCGGGACTAGCGGGGATCGATACGCAGTATTTT. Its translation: CASSAGLAGIDTQYF.

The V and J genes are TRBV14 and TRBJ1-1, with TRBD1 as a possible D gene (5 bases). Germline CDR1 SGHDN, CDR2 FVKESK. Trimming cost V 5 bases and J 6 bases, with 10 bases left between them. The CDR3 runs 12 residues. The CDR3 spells CASSGPGPEAFF. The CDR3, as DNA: TGTGCCAGCAGCGGCCCAGGGCCTGAAGCTTTCTTT.

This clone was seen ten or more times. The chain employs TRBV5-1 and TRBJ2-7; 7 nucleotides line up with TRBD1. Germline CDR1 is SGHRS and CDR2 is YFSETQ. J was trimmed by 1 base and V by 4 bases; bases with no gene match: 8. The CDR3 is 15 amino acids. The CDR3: CASSPNPGQSYEQYF. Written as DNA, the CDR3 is TGCGCCAGCAGCCCGAACCCGGGACAGTCCTACGAGCAGTACTTC.

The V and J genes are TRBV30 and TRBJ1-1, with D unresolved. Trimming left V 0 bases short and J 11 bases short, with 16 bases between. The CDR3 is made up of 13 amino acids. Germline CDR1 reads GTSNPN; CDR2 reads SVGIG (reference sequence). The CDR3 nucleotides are TGTGCCTGGAGTGTAGGAATTGGAGCCGCGGCTTTCTTT. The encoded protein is CAWSVGIGAAAFF.

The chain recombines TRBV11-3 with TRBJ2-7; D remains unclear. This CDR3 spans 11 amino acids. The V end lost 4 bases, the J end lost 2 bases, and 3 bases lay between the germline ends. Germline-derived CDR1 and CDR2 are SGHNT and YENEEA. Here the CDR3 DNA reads TGTGCCAGCAGCTCTGCCTACGAGCAGTACTTC. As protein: CASSSAYEQYF.

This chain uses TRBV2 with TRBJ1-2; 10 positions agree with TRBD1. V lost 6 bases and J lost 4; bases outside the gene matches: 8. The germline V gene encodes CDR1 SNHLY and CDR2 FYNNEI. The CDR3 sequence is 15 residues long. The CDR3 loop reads CASSESGQGVYGYTF. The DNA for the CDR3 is TGTGCCAGCAGCGAGAGTGGACAGGGGGTCTATGGCTACACCTTC.

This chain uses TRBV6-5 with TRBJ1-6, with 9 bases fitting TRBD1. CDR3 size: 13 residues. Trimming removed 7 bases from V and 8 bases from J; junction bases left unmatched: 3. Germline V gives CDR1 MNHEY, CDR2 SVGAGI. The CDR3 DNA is TGTGCCAGCAACCGGGACAGGGATTCACCCCTCCACTTT. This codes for CASNRDRDSPLHF.

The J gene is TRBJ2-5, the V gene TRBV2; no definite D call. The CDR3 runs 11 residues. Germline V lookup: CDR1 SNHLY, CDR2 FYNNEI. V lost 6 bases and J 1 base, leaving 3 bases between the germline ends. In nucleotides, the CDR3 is TGTGCCAGCAGGGCCCAAGAGACCCAGTACTTC. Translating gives CASRAQETQYF.

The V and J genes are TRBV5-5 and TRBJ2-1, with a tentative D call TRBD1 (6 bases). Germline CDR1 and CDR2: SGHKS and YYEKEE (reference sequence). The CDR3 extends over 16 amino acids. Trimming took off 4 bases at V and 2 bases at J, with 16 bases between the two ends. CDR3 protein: CASSQTTGSPYNEQFF. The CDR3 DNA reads TGTGCCAGCAGCCAAACAACAGGGAGCCCCTACAATGAGCAGTTCTTC.

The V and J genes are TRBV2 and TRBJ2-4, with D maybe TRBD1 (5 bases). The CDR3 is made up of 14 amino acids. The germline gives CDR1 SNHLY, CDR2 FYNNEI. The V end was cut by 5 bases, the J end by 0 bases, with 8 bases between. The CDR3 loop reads CASSSTEAKNIQYF. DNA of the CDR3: TGTGCCAGCAGTTCGACAGAAGCCAAAAACATTCAGTACTTC.

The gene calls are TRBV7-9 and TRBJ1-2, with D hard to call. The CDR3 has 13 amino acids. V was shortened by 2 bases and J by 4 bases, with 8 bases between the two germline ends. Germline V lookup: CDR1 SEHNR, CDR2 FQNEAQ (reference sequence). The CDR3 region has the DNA TGTGCCAGCAGCTTATGGTCCAGCTATGGCTACACCTTC. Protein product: CASSLWSSYGYTF. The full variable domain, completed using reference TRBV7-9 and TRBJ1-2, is DTGVSQNPRHKITKRGQNVTFRCDPISEHNRLYWYRQTLGQGPEFLTYFQNEAQLEKSRLLSDRFSAERPKGSFSTLEIQRTEQGDSAMYLCASSLWSSYGYTFGSGTRLTVV.

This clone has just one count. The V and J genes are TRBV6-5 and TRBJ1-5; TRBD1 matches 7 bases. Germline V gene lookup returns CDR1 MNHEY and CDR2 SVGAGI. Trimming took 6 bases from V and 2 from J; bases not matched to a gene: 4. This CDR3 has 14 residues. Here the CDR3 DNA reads TGTGCCAGCAGAACAGGGGAGGGCAATCAGCCCCAGCATTTT. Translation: CASRTGEGNQPQHF.

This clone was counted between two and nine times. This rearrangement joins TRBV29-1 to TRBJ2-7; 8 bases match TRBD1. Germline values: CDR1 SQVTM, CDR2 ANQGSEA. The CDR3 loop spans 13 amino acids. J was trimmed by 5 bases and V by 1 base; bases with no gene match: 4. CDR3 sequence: CSVEGRTGHEQYF. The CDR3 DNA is TGCAGCGTTGAAGGCAGGACAGGGCACGAGCAGTACTTC.